This is a list of T cell receptor beta chains from one sample in a study of patients and donors after allogeneic stem cell transplantation. TCRdb fed the RT-PCR reads into MiXCR, producing one record per CDR3 protein. The sample has roughly 200,000 distinct CDR3 sequences; around two fifths are singletons. Sequenced sample: blood, either unsorted or a sorted T cell fraction (not recorded which). The receptors were sampled from a human donor who was either an allogeneic HSCT recipient or a stem cell or donor lymphocyte infusion donor (not recorded which). It is not recorded whose cells these are; they may come from a transplant donor. Both conserved end residues are part of each CDR3. D genes are given only for firm matches. The size field is filled for only some rows; it gives once, few, many or a size class.

d_gene	v_gene	j_gene	abundance	CDR3aa	CDR3nt
NA	TRBV3-1	TRBJ2-7	NA	CASSQDKQGGEQYF	TGTGCCAGCAGCCAAGATAAGCAGGGGGGTGAGCAGTACTTC
NA	TRBV12-3/TRBV12-4	TRBJ2-1	few	CASTLGALNEQFF	TGTGCCAGCACCCTCGGGGCCTTAAATGAGCAGTTCTTC
TRBD1	TRBV29-1	TRBJ1-1	many	CSVTTGVWTMNTEAFF	TGCAGCGTGACTACAGGGGTTTGGACGATGAACACTGAAGCTTTCTTT
NA	TRBV12-3/TRBV12-4	TRBJ2-1	NA	CASTVNEQFF	TGTGCCAGCACCGTCAATGAGCAGTTCTTC
NA	TRBV7-8	TRBJ1-1	many	CASSLGPRVKAFF	TGTGCCAGCAGCTTAGGGCCCAGGGTGAAGGCTTTCTTT
TRBD2	TRBV7-9	TRBJ2-3	few	CASSDRLAGVDTQYF	TGTGCCAGCAGCGACCGACTAGCGGGAGTAGATACGCAGTATTTT
TRBD2	TRBV27	TRBJ2-3	NA	CASGPGLVQDTQYF	TGTGCCAGCGGACCGGGACTAGTTCAGGATACGCAGTATTTT
NA	TRBV4-3	TRBJ1-1	few	CASSQGSSLDTEAFF	TGCGCCAGCAGCCAAGGTTCAAGCCTGGACACTGAAGCTTTCTTT
TRBD1	TRBV29-1	TRBJ2-2	NA	CSVDRGNTGELFF	TGCAGCGTGGACAGGGGAAACACCGGGGAGCTGTTTTTT
NA	TRBV15	TRBJ1-6	NA	CATSREWRSPLHF	TGTGCCACCAGCAGGGAGTGGAGATCACCCCTCCACTTT
NA	TRBV12-3/TRBV12-4	TRBJ2-3	NA	CASSFHRSGTDTQYF	TGTGCCAGCAGTTTTCACCGGAGCGGCACAGATACGCAGTATTTT
NA	TRBV25-1	TRBJ1-2	NA	CASSEYQGQGHGYTF	TGTGCCAGCAGTGAATACCAGGGGCAGGGCCATGGCTACACCTTC
TRBD2	TRBV12-3/TRBV12-4	TRBJ2-2	NA	CASRKAGLATGELFF	TGTGCCAGCAGAAAAGCGGGATTGGCCACCGGGGAGCTGTTTTTT
NA	TRBV29-1	TRBJ2-1	few	CSVDNRHQQFF	TGCAGCGTTGATAATCGTCATCAGCAGTTCTTC
NA	TRBV2	TRBJ2-7	NA	CASSDSTEKMDEQYF	TGTGCCAGCAGCGACTCGACCGAGAAGATGGACGAGCAGTACTTC
NA	TRBV12-3/TRBV12-4	TRBJ1-3	NA	CASSSIGQISSGNTIYF	TGTGCCAGCAGTTCGATAGGCCAAATCTCCTCTGGAAACACCATATATTTT
TRBD2	TRBV3-1	TRBJ2-7	NA	CASSQRRGTSGIPNYEQYF	TGTGCCAGCAGCCAAAGGAGAGGGACTAGCGGGATCCCGAACTACGAGCAGTACTTC
TRBD1	TRBV4-3	TRBJ2-5	NA	CASSQDSDRGRGIAVEETQYF	TGCGCCAGCAGCCAAGATAGTGACAGGGGGCGAGGAATAGCGGTCGAAGAGACCCAGTACTTC
NA	TRBV6-6	TRBJ1-6	NA	CASSSPGSDNSPLHF	TGTGCCAGCAGTTCCCCGGGTTCCGATAATTCACCCCTCCACTTT
NA	TRBV11-2	TRBJ2-2	NA	CASSLHVSPSLGGELFF	TGTGCCAGCAGTTTGCATGTGTCCCCATCCCTCGGCGGGGAGCTGTTTTTT
NA	TRBV5-8	TRBJ1-3	few	CASSSGTSSGNTIYF	TGTGCCAGCAGCTCCGGGACAAGCTCTGGAAACACCATATATTTT
NA	TRBV6-2/TRBV6-3	TRBJ2-7	few	CASSFGPSEQYF	TGTGCCAGCAGCTTCGGTCCCTCCGAGCAGTACTTC
NA	TRBV7-9	TRBJ2-5	once	CASSLSQQETQYF	TGTGCCAGCAGCTTAAGCCAGCAAGAGACCCAGTACTTC
NA	TRBV3-1	TRBJ2-3	few	CASSPRLVWTDTQYF	TGTGCCAGCAGCCCTAGACTAGTATGGACAGATACGCAGTATTTT
NA	TRBV15	TRBJ1-1	few	CATSRFPSEAFF	TGTGCCACCAGTCGTTTTCCTTCGGAAGCTTTCTTT
NA	TRBV11-2	TRBJ1-1	NA	CASSLAQVGFRHTEAFF	TGTGCCAGCAGCTTAGCCCAGGTGGGCTTTCGGCACACTGAAGCTTTCTTT
TRBD2	TRBV7-3	TRBJ2-1	NA	CASSLSPLAGGGYNEQFF	TGTGCCAGCAGCTTATCCCCCCTAGCGGGAGGGGGCTACAATGAGCAGTTCTTC
NA	TRBV6-5	TRBJ1-2	NA	CASSYSRTEYGYTF	TGTGCCAGCAGTTACTCCAGAACGGAATATGGCTACACCTTC
TRBD1	TRBV6-2/TRBV6-3	TRBJ2-5	NA	CASSYPGTGQETQYF	TGTGCCAGCAGTTACCCCGGGACAGGACAAGAGACCCAGTACTTC
TRBD1	TRBV7-2	TRBJ1-4	few	CASSSRQGGEKLFF	TGTGCCAGCAGCAGTAGACAGGGAGGAGAAAAACTGTTTTTT
NA	TRBV7-3	TRBJ2-1	NA	CASSLDGTAYNEQFF	TGTGCCAGCAGCTTAGACGGGACTGCCTACAATGAGCAGTTCTTC
TRBD2	TRBV25-1	TRBJ2-7	NA	CASSQPGLASYEQYF	TGTGCCAGCAGTCAGCCGGGACTAGCGAGCTACGAGCAGTACTTC
NA	TRBV18	TRBJ2-1	few	CASSPPSRVNEQFF	TGTGCCAGCTCACCACCTTCCAGGGTCAATGAGCAGTTCTTC
NA	TRBV29-1	TRBJ2-1	NA	CSVGTVYNEQFF	TGCAGCGTTGGGACAGTCTACAATGAGCAGTTCTTC
NA	TRBV30	TRBJ2-7	NA	CAWGGQPNF	TGTGCCTGGGGCGGACAGCCGAACTTC
NA	TRBV20-1	TRBJ2-1	NA	CSARGGSSYNEQFF	TGCAGTGCTAGAGGCGGGTCCTCCTACAATGAGCAGTTCTTC
NA	TRBV27	TRBJ2-3	few	CASHPGFRINHNYTDTQYF	TGTGCCAGCCACCCTGGGTTCCGCATCAACCATAACTACACAGATACGCAGTATTTT
TRBD2	TRBV28	TRBJ2-1	NA	CASSFGTSDYNEQFF	TGTGCCAGCAGTTTCGGGACTAGCGACTACAATGAGCAGTTCTTC
NA	TRBV24-1	TRBJ2-2	NA	CATSGTQNTGELFF	TGTGCCACCAGCGGGACTCAGAACACCGGGGAGCTGTTTTTT
NA	TRBV6-2/TRBV6-3	TRBJ1-1	NA	CASSYPLQDVNTEAFF	TGTGCCAGCAGTTACCCTCTACAGGACGTGAACACTGAAGCTTTCTTT
TRBD1	TRBV9	TRBJ2-5	NA	CASSVEGRGPETQYF	TGTGCCAGCAGCGTAGAAGGCAGGGGGCCGGAGACCCAGTACTTC
NA	TRBV5-1	TRBJ1-2	few	CASSPTLAGRDGYTF	TGCGCCAGCAGCCCTACCCTCGCAGGGAGGGATGGCTACACCTTC
NA	TRBV7-2	TRBJ2-1	NA	CASSLGAEEFF	TGTGCCAGCAGCTTAGGGGCCGAGGAGTTCTTC
TRBD2	TRBV20-1	TRBJ2-1	few	CSVRTSGNYNEQFF	TGCAGTGTAAGGACTAGCGGGAACTACAATGAGCAGTTCTTC
TRBD1	TRBV12-3/TRBV12-4	TRBJ1-6	few	CASSTTGPNSPLHF	TGTGCCAGCAGTACGACAGGGCCTAATTCACCCCTCCACTTT
NA	TRBV12-3/TRBV12-4	TRBJ1-5	NA	CASSQGSSNQPQHF	TGTGCCAGCAGCCAGGGGTCCTCGAATCAGCCCCAGCATTTT
NA	TRBV29-1	TRBJ1-2	few	CSVPQDPGPTYGYTF	TGCAGCGTTCCCCAGGACCCAGGGCCAACCTATGGCTACACCTTC
NA	TRBV24-1	TRBJ2-5	NA	CATSDSGTVETQYF	TGTGCCACCAGTGATTCAGGCACAGTTGAGACCCAGTACTTC
NA	TRBV6-1	TRBJ2-5	NA	CASSILVEETQYF	TGTGCCAGCAGTATCCTTGTGGAGGAGACCCAGTACTTC
NA	TRBV7-2	TRBJ1-2	few	CASSLGGWVDGYTF	TGTGCCAGCAGCCTAGGGGGTTGGGTCGATGGCTACACCTTC
TRBD2	TRBV7-3	TRBJ2-3	few	CASSPTSGASTDTQYF	TGTGCCAGCAGCCCAACTAGCGGCGCTAGCACAGATACGCAGTATTTT
NA	TRBV27	TRBJ2-3	few	CASSAEWTHTDTQYF	TGTGCCAGCAGTGCCGAGTGGACACATACAGATACGCAGTATTTT
NA	TRBV6-5	TRBJ1-2	few	CASREPGGSHGYTF	TGTGCCAGCAGGGAACCCGGGGGCTCCCATGGCTACACCTTC
NA	TRBV5-6	TRBJ2-4	NA	CASSFRGIAKNIQYF	TGTGCCAGCAGCTTCAGGGGAATAGCCAAAAACATTCAGTACTTC
TRBD2	TRBV29-1	TRBJ2-7	NA	CSAHAGVSYEQYF	TGCAGCGCCCATGCGGGGGTTTCCTACGAGCAGTACTTC
NA	TRBV5-1	TRBJ1-1	few	CASSLVVDTEAFF	TGCGCCAGCAGCTTGGTCGTCGACACTGAAGCTTTCTTT
TRBD1	TRBV6-5	TRBJ1-5	NA	CASRPLSSDRDNQPQHF	TGTGCCAGCAGACCCCTATCATCGGACAGGGATAATCAGCCCCAGCATTTT
NA	TRBV12-3/TRBV12-4	TRBJ2-7	NA	CASSPDTFEQYF	TGTGCCAGCAGCCCTGACACTTTTGAGCAGTACTTC
NA	TRBV5-1	TRBJ1-6	NA	CASSFGGISYNSPLHF	TGCGCCAGCAGCTTCGGAGGGATATCATATAATTCACCCCTCCACTTT